The rows below give T cell receptor beta chains drawn from one sample of a study of shared clonotypes between healthy human individuals. Clones were read by immunoSEQ multiplex PCR, and TCRdb kept only the in-frame ones, dropping some. Of about 2.3 million clones listed, over 85% were seen once; the top ten hold approximately 0.4%. The specimen was naive CD4+ T cells from PBMCs. Receptors were obtained from a man aged 18 to 29 in good health. Some clones in this sample may be carry-over from other donors' samples. Each CDR3 is given with its conserved first and last residue. Each record gives: clone size, CDR3 length, J gene, V gene, D gene, CDR3 protein, CDR3 DNA. D genes are given only for firm matches. Size values are once, few and many counts, or a class for expanded clones, and some rows have none.

clone size: .; CDR3 length: 14; J gene: TRBJ2-2; V gene: TRBV10-1; D gene: .; CDR3 protein: CASRAGRNTGELFF; CDR3 DNA: TGCGCCAGCAGGGCAGGTCGTAACACCGGGGAGCTGTTTTTT
clone size: .; CDR3 length: 13; J gene: TRBJ1-2; V gene: TRBV28; D gene: .; CDR3 protein: CASSPHPLGGYTF; CDR3 DNA: TGTGCCAGCAGTCCTCATCCTCTGGGGGGCTACACCTTC
clone size: once; CDR3 length: 13; J gene: TRBJ1-2; V gene: TRBV27; D gene: .; CDR3 protein: CASSPTLNYGYTF; CDR3 DNA: TGTGCCAGCAGTCCGACCCTCAACTATGGCTACACCTTC
clone size: .; CDR3 length: 13; J gene: TRBJ1-2; V gene: TRBV7-9; D gene: .; CDR3 protein: CASSQGRNYGYTF; CDR3 DNA: TGTGCCAGCTCCCAGGGACGGAACTATGGCTACACCTTC
clone size: .; CDR3 length: 13; J gene: TRBJ1-1; V gene: TRBV2; D gene: .; CDR3 protein: CASKLEVRGKAFF; CDR3 DNA: TGTGCCAGCAAGCTGGAAGTAAGGGGAAAAGCTTTCTTT
clone size: .; CDR3 length: 15; J gene: TRBJ2-7; V gene: TRBV29-1; D gene: .; CDR3 protein: CSGTPVGGGLGEQYF; CDR3 DNA: TGCAGCGGCACCCCCGTCGGTGGGGGGCTCGGGGAGCAGTACTTC
clone size: .; CDR3 length: 15; J gene: TRBJ2-1; V gene: TRBV6-4; D gene: .; CDR3 protein: CASSARGGMNNEQFF; CDR3 DNA: TGTGCCAGCAGTGCTAGGGGGGGGATGAACAATGAGCAGTTCTTC
clone size: .; CDR3 length: 15; J gene: TRBJ1-2; V gene: TRBV28; D gene: .; CDR3 protein: CASSLNPRLPYGYTF; CDR3 DNA: TGTGCCAGCAGTTTGAACCCCAGACTACCCTATGGCTACACCTTC
clone size: .; CDR3 length: 16; J gene: TRBJ2-7; V gene: TRBV5-5; D gene: TRBD1; CDR3 protein: CASSLLWGQPLYEQYF; CDR3 DNA: TGTGCCAGCAGCCTTTTATGGGGACAGCCTCTTTACGAGCAGTACTTC
clone size: .; CDR3 length: 14; J gene: TRBJ2-2; V gene: TRBV5-1; D gene: .; CDR3 protein: CASSRSDNTGELFF; CDR3 DNA: TGCGCCAGCAGTAGGTCAGACAACACCGGGGAGCTGTTTTTT
clone size: .; CDR3 length: 15; J gene: TRBJ2-7; V gene: TRBV6-5; D gene: .; CDR3 protein: CASRQRTESSYEQYF; CDR3 DNA: TGTGCCAGCAGGCAACGGACCGAGAGCTCCTACGAGCAGTACTTC
clone size: .; CDR3 length: 15; J gene: TRBJ2-7; V gene: TRBV7-3; D gene: TRBD1; CDR3 protein: CASSPQRDRGLEQYF; CDR3 DNA: TGTGCCAGCAGCCCCCAGAGGGACAGGGGTCTCGAGCAGTACTTC
clone size: .; CDR3 length: 15; J gene: TRBJ2-7; V gene: TRBV9; D gene: .; CDR3 protein: CASSVDSQTSYEQYF; CDR3 DNA: TGTGCCAGCAGCGTTGACAGCCAGACCTCCTACGAGCAGTACTTC
clone size: .; CDR3 length: 15; J gene: TRBJ1-4; V gene: TRBV4-3; D gene: TRBD1; CDR3 protein: CASSQQGGRWEKLFF; CDR3 DNA: TGCGCCAGCAGCCAACAGGGGGGGAGATGGGAAAAACTGTTTTTT
clone size: .; CDR3 length: 16; J gene: TRBJ1-2; V gene: TRBV13; D gene: TRBD1; CDR3 protein: CASSPPRGRFGYGYTF; CDR3 DNA: TGTGCCAGCAGCCCACCCAGGGGGCGATTCGGTTATGGCTACACCTTC
clone size: few; CDR3 length: 16; J gene: TRBJ1-1; V gene: TRBV9; D gene: .; CDR3 protein: CASSGVPGQGDTEAFF; CDR3 DNA: TGTGCCAGCAGCGGCGTACCGGGGCAGGGTGACACTGAAGCTTTCTTT
clone size: .; CDR3 length: 14; J gene: TRBJ1-2; V gene: TRBV19; D gene: TRBD1; CDR3 protein: CASSPRTGHYGYTF; CDR3 DNA: TGTGCCAGTAGTCCCCGGACAGGCCACTATGGCTACACCTTC
clone size: .; CDR3 length: 15; J gene: TRBJ2-3; V gene: TRBV6-1; D gene: TRBD2; CDR3 protein: CASSSQTSDTDTQYF; CDR3 DNA: TGTGCCAGCAGTTCACAGACTAGCGACACAGATACGCAGTATTTT
clone size: .; CDR3 length: 11; J gene: TRBJ2-5; V gene: TRBV4-3; D gene: .; CDR3 protein: CARRKGETQYF; CDR3 DNA: TGCGCCAGGAGGAAGGGTGAGACCCAGTACTTC
clone size: .; CDR3 length: 15; J gene: TRBJ2-1; V gene: TRBV6-6; D gene: .; CDR3 protein: CASRSPTPGFNEQFF; CDR3 DNA: TGTGCCAGCAGGTCCCCTACGCCAGGATTCAATGAGCAGTTCTTC
clone size: .; CDR3 length: 14; J gene: TRBJ1-2; V gene: TRBV7-9; D gene: TRBD1; CDR3 protein: CASSSDTGGYGYTF; CDR3 DNA: TGTGCCAGCAGCTCTGACACAGGGGGCTATGGCTACACCTTC
clone size: .; CDR3 length: 15; J gene: TRBJ2-5; V gene: TRBV5-6; D gene: TRBD2; CDR3 protein: CASSSGLAGQETQYF; CDR3 DNA: TGTGCCAGCAGCTCGGGACTAGCGGGCCAAGAGACCCAGTACTTC
clone size: once; CDR3 length: 16; J gene: TRBJ2-1; V gene: TRBV28; D gene: TRBD2; CDR3 protein: CASSYGPSGFYNEQFF; CDR3 DNA: TGTGCCAGCAGTTACGGGCCTAGCGGATTCTACAATGAGCAGTTCTTC
clone size: .; CDR3 length: 19; J gene: TRBJ2-2; V gene: TRBV19; D gene: TRBD2; CDR3 protein: CASTHAGLAGGPYTGELFF; CDR3 DNA: TGTGCCAGTACCCACGCCGGGCTAGCGGGAGGGCCCTACACCGGGGAGCTGTTTTTT
clone size: .; CDR3 length: 15; J gene: TRBJ2-7; V gene: TRBV28; D gene: TRBD1; CDR3 protein: CASLSQGQGFHEQYF; CDR3 DNA: TGTGCCAGCCTCAGTCAGGGACAGGGGTTTCACGAGCAGTACTTC
clone size: .; CDR3 length: 11; J gene: TRBJ2-7; V gene: TRBV5-8; D gene: .; CDR3 protein: CASSWEAVAYF; CDR3 DNA: TGTGCCAGCAGCTGGGAGGCCGTCGCGTACTTC
clone size: .; CDR3 length: 13; J gene: TRBJ2-1; V gene: TRBV18; D gene: .; CDR3 protein: CASSREAGNEQFF; CDR3 DNA: TGTGCCAGCTCACGGGAAGCGGGCAATGAGCAGTTCTTC
clone size: .; CDR3 length: 13; J gene: TRBJ1-1; V gene: TRBV27; D gene: .; CDR3 protein: CASSFRVNTEAFF; CDR3 DNA: TGTGCCAGCAGTTTCAGGGTGAACACTGAAGCTTTCTTT
clone size: .; CDR3 length: 16; J gene: TRBJ1-1; V gene: TRBV18; D gene: .; CDR3 protein: CASSPLSPGMNTEAFF; CDR3 DNA: TGTGCCAGCTCACCTCTGAGCCCGGGAATGAACACTGAAGCTTTCTTT
clone size: .; CDR3 length: 15; J gene: TRBJ1-1; V gene: TRBV30; D gene: .; CDR3 protein: CAWTPRTSLNTEAFF; CDR3 DNA: TGTGCCTGGACCCCTCGGACATCCTTGAACACTGAAGCTTTCTTT
clone size: .; CDR3 length: 14; J gene: TRBJ2-7; V gene: TRBV5-1; D gene: .; CDR3 protein: CASSLVTGAYEQYF; CDR3 DNA: TGCGCCAGCAGCTTGGTTACAGGCGCCTACGAGCAGTACTTC
clone size: .; CDR3 length: 15; J gene: TRBJ2-3; V gene: TRBV5-6; D gene: .; CDR3 protein: CASSLGRTHTDTQYF; CDR3 DNA: TGTGCCAGCAGCTTAGGCAGGACACACACAGATACGCAGTATTTT